A single sample gave rise to the 10 T cell receptor beta chains below, sequenced in a study of T-cell reconstitution after alpha-beta-depleted transplantation in children. Preparation of the TCRbeta library used unique molecular identifiers. A single record per CDR3 protein comes from TCRdb applying MiXCR to the PCR reads. The sample gives about 300,000 distinct CDR3 sequences, 10% of which show up once; 7% to 9.5% is in the top ten. Sequenced here: PBMCs, sampled before TCRalphabeta/CD19-depleted stem cell transplant. The receptors were gathered from a boy in the first two years of life with acute myeloid leukemia, due to receive a stem cell transplant.

This chain links TRBV7-2 with TRBJ2-5; 10 bases are a match to TRBD1. This CDR3 spans 15 amino acids. From germline, CDR1 is SGHTA and CDR2 FQGNSA. J gave up 2 bases and V 5 bases, and 5 bases lay outside the gene matches. In DNA, the CDR3 is TGTGCCAGCAGCCCCTGGGACAGGGGTCAAGAGACCCAGTACTTC. The encoded protein is CASSPWDRGQETQYF.

This clonotype has more than one count but fewer than ten. The chain combines TRBV6-1 with TRBJ1-4; the match to TRBD1 covers 7 bases. This CDR3 region has 14 residues. Trimming took 4 bases from V and 7 from J; bases not matched to a gene: 6. CDR1 and CDR2 (germline): MNHNS, SASEGT. The CDR3 region has the DNA TGTGCCAGCAGTGTTCCAGGGGGGGCTGAAAAACTGTTTTTT. Protein product: CASSVPGGAEKLFF.

There are a few counts of this clonotype. This chain connects TRBV29-1 to TRBJ2-1, with TRBD2 identical over 7 bases. V shed 2 bases, J shed 0 bases, and the junction held 13 bases outside the gene matches. This CDR3 comprises 18 residues. Germline-derived CDR1 and CDR2 are SQVTM and ANQGSEA. The CDR3, as DNA: TGCAGCGTTGAACCCCGAGCCCCGGGGGGTAGCTCCTACAATGAGCAGTTCTTC. It is translated as CSVEPRAPGGSSYNEQFF.

This clonotype was recorded many times. V gene TRBV3-1 combines with J gene TRBJ2-3; D tentatively fits TRBD1 or TRBD2 (8 bases each). Per germline, CDR1 LGHDT and CDR2 YNNKEL (reference sequence). The V and J ends lost 3 bases and 5 bases respectively, with 18 bases between them. The CDR3 has 16 amino acids. CDR3 protein: CASSHGTGGGLDTQYF. The CDR3 nucleotides are TGTGCCAGCAGCCACGGGACAGGCGGGGGGTTAGATACGCAGTATTTT.

This clonotype was recorded many times. This chain uses TRBV5-1 with TRBJ2-5; D unresolved. This CDR3 spans 14 amino acids. Trimming cost V 4 bases and J 5 bases, with 15 bases left between them. CDR1 and CDR2 from the germline V gene are SGHRS and YFSETQ. This CDR3 reads CASSPGEPKETQYF. CDR3 bases: TGCGCCAGCAGCCCAGGCGAGCCCAAGGAGACCCAGTACTTC.

This clonotype was detected many times. The rearrangement uses TRBV27 and TRBJ2-2; 10 nucleotides line up with TRBD2. With V trimmed by 6 bases and J by 6 bases, 7 bases remained unmatched. This CDR3 contains 15 residues. Germline V gene lookup returns CDR1 MNHEY and CDR2 SMNVEV (reference sequence). The CDR3 DNA is TGTGCCAGCAGGGCTAGCGGGAGAGAGGCCGGGGAGCTGTTTTTT. This translates into CASRASGREAGELFF.

In this sample, this clonotype turned up many times. The rearrangement joins TRBV19 to TRBJ1-1; TRBD1 matches 11 bases. J lost 5 bases, V lost 6 bases, and 5 bases had no gene match. The germline CDR1 and CDR2 sequences are LNHDA and SQIVND (reference sequence). The CDR3 contains 14 residues. CDR3 region: CASRRDRGSTEAFF. For the CDR3, the DNA is TGTGCCAGTAGAAGGGACAGGGGGTCAACTGAAGCTTTCTTT.

This chain connects TRBV5-1 to TRBJ2-5; D is possibly TRBD2 (6 bases). V was cut by 4 bases and J by 0 bases, with 13 bases left in between. Germline V gene lookup returns CDR1 SGHRS and CDR2 YFSETQ. The length of the CDR3 is 15 residues. Here the CDR3 DNA reads TGCGCCAGCAGCCGGGGGACTGGGTACCAAGAGACCCAGTACTTC. Translated, it gives CASSRGTGYQETQYF.

This clonotype has a handful of counts. The chain links TRBV20-1 to TRBJ2-3; D gene uncertain. Germline V CDR1 and CDR2: DFQATT, SNEGSKA (reference sequence). V lost 6 bases to trimming and J lost 5 bases, with 12 bases between them. The CDR3 consists of 12 residues. CDR3 region: CSAAKGGDTQYF. The CDR3 DNA is TGCAGTGCCGCGAAGGGTGGAGATACGCAGTATTTT.

This clonotype has a count of ten or more. The chain recombines TRBV7-3 with TRBJ2-3; 7 nucleotides agree with TRBD2. V trimming: 2 bases; J trimming: 2 bases; junction bases outside the gene matches: 4. Germline CDR1 reads SGHTA; CDR2 reads FQGTGA. This CDR3 comprises 15 residues. The CDR3 coding sequence is TGTGCCAGCAGCTTATCGGGGGGTCACACAGATACGCAGTATTTT. This sequence encodes CASSLSGGHTDTQYF.